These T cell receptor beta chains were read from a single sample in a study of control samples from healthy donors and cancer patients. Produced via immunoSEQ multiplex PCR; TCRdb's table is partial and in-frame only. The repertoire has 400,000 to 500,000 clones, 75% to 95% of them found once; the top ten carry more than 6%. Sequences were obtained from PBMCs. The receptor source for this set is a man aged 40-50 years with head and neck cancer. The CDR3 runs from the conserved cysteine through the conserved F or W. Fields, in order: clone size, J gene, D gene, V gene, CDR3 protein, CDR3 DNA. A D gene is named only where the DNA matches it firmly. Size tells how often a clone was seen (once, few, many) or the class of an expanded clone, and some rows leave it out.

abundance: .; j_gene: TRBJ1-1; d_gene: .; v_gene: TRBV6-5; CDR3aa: CASSYRGGTEAFF; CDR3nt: TGTGCCAGCAGTTATCGGGGGGGCACTGAAGCTTTCTTT
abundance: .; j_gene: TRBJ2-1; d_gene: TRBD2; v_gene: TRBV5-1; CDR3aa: CASSLGTSGYNEQFF; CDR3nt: TGCGCCAGCAGCTTGGGGACTAGCGGTTACAATGAGCAGTTCTTC
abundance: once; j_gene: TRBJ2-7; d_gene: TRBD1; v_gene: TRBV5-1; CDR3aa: CASSFSGTAPYEQYF; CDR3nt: TGCGCCAGCAGCTTTTCCGGGACAGCCCCATACGAGCAGTACTTC
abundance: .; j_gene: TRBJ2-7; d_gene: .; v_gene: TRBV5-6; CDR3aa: CASSLGGVHHRQYF; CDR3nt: TGTGCCAGCAGCTTAGGAGGGGTTCATCATCGGCAGTACTTC
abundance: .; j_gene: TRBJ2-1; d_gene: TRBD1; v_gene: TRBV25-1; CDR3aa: CASRGDRGNNEQFF; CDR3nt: TGTGCCAGCAGAGGGGACAGGGGAAACAATGAGCAGTTCTTC
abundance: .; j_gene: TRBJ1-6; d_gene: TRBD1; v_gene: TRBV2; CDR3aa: CASTQGANSPLHF; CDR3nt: TGTGCCAGCACCCAGGGGGCTAATTCACCCCTCCACTTT
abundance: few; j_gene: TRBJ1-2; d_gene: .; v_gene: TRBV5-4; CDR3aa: CASSLGLGRGYGYTF; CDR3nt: TGTGCCAGCAGCTTGGGTCTGGGGCGAGGCTATGGCTACACCTTC
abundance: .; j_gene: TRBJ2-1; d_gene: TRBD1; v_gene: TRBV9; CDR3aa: CASAGSGQVYNEQFF; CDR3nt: TGTGCCAGCGCCGGATCGGGACAGGTCTACAATGAGCAGTTCTTC
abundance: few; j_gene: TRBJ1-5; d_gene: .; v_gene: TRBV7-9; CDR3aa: CASSLAPINQPQHF; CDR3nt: TGTGCCAGCAGCTTAGCACCGATCAATCAGCCCCAGCATTTT
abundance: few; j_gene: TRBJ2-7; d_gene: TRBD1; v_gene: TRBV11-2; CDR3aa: CASSLGTAAYEQYF; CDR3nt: TGTGCCAGCAGTCTCGGGACAGCAGCCTACGAGCAGTACTTC
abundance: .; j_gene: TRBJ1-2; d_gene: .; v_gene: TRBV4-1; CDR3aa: CASSPEAVRGGAGANYGYTF; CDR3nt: TGCGCCAGCAGCCCAGAGGCGGTGCGGGGGGGCGCCGGCGCTAACTATGGCTACACCTTC
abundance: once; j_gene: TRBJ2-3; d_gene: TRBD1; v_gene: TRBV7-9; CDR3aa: CASSSTGADTQYF; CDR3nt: TGTGCCAGCAGCTCGACAGGGGCAGATACGCAGTATTTT
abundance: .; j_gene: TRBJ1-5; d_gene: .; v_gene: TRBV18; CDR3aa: CASSPPNQPQHF; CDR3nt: TGTGCCAGCTCACCACCCAATCAGCCCCAGCATTTT
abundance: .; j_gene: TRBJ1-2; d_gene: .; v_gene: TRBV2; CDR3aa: CASSVSYEGDGYTF; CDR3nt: TGTGCCAGCAGTGTGAGCTATGAGGGGGACGGCTACACCTTC
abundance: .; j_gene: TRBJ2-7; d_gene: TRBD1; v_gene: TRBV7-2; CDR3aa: CASSRRQGGSYEQYF; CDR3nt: TGTGCCAGCAGCCGCCGACAGGGGGGGTCCTACGAGCAGTACTTC
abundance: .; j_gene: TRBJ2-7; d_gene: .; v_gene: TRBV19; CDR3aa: CASSISVIGEQYF; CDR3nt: TGTGCCAGTAGTATTTCGGTGATCGGCGAGCAGTACTTC
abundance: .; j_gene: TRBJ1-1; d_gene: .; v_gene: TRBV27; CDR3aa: CASSPHGGYTEAFF; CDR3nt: TGTGCCAGCAGTCCCCACGGAGGTTACACTGAAGCTTTCTTT
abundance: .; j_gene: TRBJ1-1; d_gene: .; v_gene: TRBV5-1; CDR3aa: CASRQGPNTEAFF; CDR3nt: TGCGCCAGCAGACAGGGCCCGAACACTGAAGCTTTCTTT
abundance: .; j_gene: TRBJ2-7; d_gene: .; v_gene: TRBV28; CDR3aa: CASSFFGQTHEQYF; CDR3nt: TGTGCCAGCAGTTTCTTTGGCCAGACTCACGAGCAGTACTTC
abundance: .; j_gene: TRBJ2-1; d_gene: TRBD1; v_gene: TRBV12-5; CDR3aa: CASDGTGSYNEQFF; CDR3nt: TGTGCTAGTGATGGGACAGGCTCCTACAATGAGCAGTTCTTC
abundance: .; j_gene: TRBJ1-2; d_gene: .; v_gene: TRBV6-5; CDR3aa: CASSYSEDYYGYTF; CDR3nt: TGTGCCAGCAGTTACTCGGAGGACTACTATGGCTACACCTTC
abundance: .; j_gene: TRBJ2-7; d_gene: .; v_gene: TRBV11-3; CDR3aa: CASSPGQNYEQYF; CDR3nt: TGTGCCAGCAGCCCAGGCCAGAATTACGAGCAGTACTTC
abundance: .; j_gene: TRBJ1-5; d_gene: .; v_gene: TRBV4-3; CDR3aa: CASSQVNSNQPQHF; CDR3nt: TGCGCCAGCAGCCAAGTAAATAGCAATCAGCCCCAGCATTTT
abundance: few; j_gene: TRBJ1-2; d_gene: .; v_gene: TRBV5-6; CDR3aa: CASSGGTLANYGYTF; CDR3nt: TGTGCCAGCAGCGGGGGGACATTAGCTAACTATGGCTACACCTTC
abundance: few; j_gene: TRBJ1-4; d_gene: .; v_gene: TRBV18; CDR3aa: CASSEQVATNEKLFF; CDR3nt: TGTGCCAGCTCAGAACAGGTTGCAACTAATGAAAAACTGTTTTTT
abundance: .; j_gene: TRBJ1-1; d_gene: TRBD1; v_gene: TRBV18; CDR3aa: CASSRGQETEAFF; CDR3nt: TGTGCCAGCTCCCGCGGACAGGAAACTGAAGCTTTCTTT
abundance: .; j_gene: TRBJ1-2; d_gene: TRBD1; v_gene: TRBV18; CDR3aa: CASSQTGGLNYGYTF; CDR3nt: TGTGCCAGCTCCCAGACAGGGGGACTTAACTATGGCTACACCTTC
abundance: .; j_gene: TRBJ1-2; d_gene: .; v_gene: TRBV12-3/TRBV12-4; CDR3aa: CASSDSNYGYTF; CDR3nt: TGTGCCAGCAGTGACAGTAACTATGGCTACACCTTC
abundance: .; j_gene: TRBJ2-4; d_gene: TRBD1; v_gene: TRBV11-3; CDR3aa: CASSHGTGTGDIQYF; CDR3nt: TGTGCCAGCAGCCACGGGACAGGGACCGGAGACATTCAGTACTTC
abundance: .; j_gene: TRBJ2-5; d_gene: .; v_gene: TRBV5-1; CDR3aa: CASSFRTVGETQYF; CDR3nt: TGCGCCAGCAGCTTTAGGACAGTAGGCGAGACCCAGTACTTC
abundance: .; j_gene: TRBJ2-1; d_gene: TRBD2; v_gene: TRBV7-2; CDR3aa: CASSLAPGLAGADNEQFF; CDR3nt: TGTGCCAGCAGCTTAGCGCCGGGACTAGCGGGAGCTGACAATGAGCAGTTCTTC
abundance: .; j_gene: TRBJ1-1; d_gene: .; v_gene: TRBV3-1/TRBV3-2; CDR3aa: CASSLLVNTEAFF; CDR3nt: TGTGCCAGCAGCCTTCTAGTGAACACTGAAGCTTTCTTT
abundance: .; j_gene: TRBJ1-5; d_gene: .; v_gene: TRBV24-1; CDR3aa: CATGLGKMGNQPQHF; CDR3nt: TGTGCCACAGGACTTGGGAAAATGGGCAATCAGCCCCAGCATTTT
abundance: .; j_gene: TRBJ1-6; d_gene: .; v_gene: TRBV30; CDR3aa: CAWRPDGNSPLHF; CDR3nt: TGTGCCTGGAGACCTGATGGGAATTCACCCCTCCACTTT
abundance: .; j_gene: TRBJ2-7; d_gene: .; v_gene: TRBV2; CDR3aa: CASHRGGRAYEQYF; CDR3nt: TGTGCCAGCCACCGAGGAGGGCGGGCCTACGAGCAGTACTTC
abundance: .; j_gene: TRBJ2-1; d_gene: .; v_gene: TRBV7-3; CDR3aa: CASSLGGTNNEQFF; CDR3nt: TGTGCCAGCAGCTTAGGAGGGACGAACAATGAGCAGTTCTTC
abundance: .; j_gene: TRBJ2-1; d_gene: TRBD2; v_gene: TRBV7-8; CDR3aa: CASSPGAAAGVGEQFF; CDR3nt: TGTGCCAGCAGCCCCGGGGCGGCAGCGGGAGTGGGTGAGCAGTTCTTC
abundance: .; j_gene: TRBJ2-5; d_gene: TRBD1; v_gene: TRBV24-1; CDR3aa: CATSDGQENPGQETQYF; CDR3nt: TGTGCCACCAGTGATGGACAGGAGAATCCCGGCCAAGAGACCCAGTACTTC
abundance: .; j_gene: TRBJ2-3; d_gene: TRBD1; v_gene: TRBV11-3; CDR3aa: CASSSRTGDTDTQYF; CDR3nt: TGTGCCAGCAGCTCAAGGACAGGGGACACAGATACGCAGTATTTT
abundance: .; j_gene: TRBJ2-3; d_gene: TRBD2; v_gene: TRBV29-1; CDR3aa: CSVAGPLKRGRTDTQYF; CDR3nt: TGCAGCGTTGCGGGGCCCTTAAAGCGGGGAAGAACAGATACGCAGTATTTT
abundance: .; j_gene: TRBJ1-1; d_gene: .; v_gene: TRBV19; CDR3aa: CASNEGLNTEAFF; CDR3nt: TGTGCCAGTAACGAGGGATTGAACACTGAAGCTTTCTTT
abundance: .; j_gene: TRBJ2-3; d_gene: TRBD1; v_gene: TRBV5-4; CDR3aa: CASSLGQGVSNTQYF; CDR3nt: TGTGCCAGCAGCTTGGGACAGGGTGTCTCAAATACGCAGTATTTT
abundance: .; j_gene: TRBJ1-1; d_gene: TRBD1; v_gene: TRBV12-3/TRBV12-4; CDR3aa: CASSLDTRDSAFF; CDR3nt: TGTGCCAGCAGTTTGGACACACGGGACAGCGCTTTCTTT
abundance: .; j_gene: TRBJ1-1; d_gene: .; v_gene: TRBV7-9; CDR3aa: CASSLAGTNTEAFF; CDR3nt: TGTGCCAGCAGCTTGGCAGGGACGAACACTGAAGCTTTCTTT
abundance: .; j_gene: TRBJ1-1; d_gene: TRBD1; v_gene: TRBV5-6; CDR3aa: CASSFGTGGGTEAFF; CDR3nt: TGTGCCAGCAGCTTCGGGACAGGGGGCGGGACTGAAGCTTTCTTT
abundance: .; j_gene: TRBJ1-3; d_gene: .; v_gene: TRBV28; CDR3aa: CAIRNARGPLDGNTIYF; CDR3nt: TGTGCCATTAGGAATGCTAGGGGCCCCTTAGACGGAAACACCATATATTTT
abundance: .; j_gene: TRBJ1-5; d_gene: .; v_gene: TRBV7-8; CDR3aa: CASSLSGGRQPQHF; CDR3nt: TGTGCCAGCAGCTTATCTGGGGGCAGGCAGCCCCAGCATTTT
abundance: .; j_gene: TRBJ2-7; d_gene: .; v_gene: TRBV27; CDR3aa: CASSTGTSNSYEQYF; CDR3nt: TGTGCCAGCAGTACGGGGACATCCAACTCCTACGAGCAGTACTTC
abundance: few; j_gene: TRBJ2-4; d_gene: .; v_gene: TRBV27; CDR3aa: CASSLRRTWGDIQYF; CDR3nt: TGTGCCAGCAGTTTACGGCGGACCTGGGGGGACATTCAGTACTTC